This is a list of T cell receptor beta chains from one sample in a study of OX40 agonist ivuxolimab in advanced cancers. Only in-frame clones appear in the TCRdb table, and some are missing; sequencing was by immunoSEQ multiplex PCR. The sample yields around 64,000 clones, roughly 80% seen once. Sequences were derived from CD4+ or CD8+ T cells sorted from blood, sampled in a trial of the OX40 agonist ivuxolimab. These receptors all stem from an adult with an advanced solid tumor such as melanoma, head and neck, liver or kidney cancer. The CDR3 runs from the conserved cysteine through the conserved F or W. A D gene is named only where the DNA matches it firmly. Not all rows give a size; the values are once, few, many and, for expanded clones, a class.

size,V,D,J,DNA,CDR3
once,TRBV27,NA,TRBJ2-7,TGTGCCAGCAGTTTAAGTGGGGCGGGACAGATATACGAGCAGTACTTC,CASSLSGAGQIYEQYF
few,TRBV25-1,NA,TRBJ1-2,TGTGCCAGTACCTCCCAGGGAACGAGGGGCTACACCTTC,CASTSQGTRGYTF
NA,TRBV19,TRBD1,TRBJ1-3,TGTGCCAGTAGTGGGGACAGCGGAAACACCATATATTTT,CASSGDSGNTIYF
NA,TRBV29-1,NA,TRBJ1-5,TGCAGCGTTGGAGAGGGGTTGCTGGGCAATCAGCCCCAGCATTTT,CSVGEGLLGNQPQHF
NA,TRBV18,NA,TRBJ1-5,TGTGCCAGCTCACCATTGGGGAGCAATCAGCCCCAGCATTTT,CASSPLGSNQPQHF
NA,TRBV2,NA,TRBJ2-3,TGTGCCAGCAGCGAAATGGGTACGCAGTATTTT,CASSEMGTQYF
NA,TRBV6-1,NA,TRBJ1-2,TGTGCCAGCAGTGAATATTTCAGGACTCAAAACTATGGCTACACCTTC,CASSEYFRTQNYGYTF
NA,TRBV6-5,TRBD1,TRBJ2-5,TGTGCCAGCAGTTACGGACAGGAGAAAGAGACCCAGTACTTC,CASSYGQEKETQYF
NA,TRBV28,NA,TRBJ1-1,TGTGCCAGCAGCAGCCCCGGCGCGAACACTGAAGCTTTCTTT,CASSSPGANTEAFF
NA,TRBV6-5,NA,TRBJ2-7,TGTGCCAGCAGAGACCGGGCCTTCCCCCCCGAGCAGTACTTC,CASRDRAFPPEQYF
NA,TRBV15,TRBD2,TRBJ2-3,TGTGCCACCAGCGGGTGGGCTAGCGGCAACACAGATACGCAGTATTTT,CATSGWASGNTDTQYF
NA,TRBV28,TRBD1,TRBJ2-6,TGTGCCAGCGGTCTCCAGGGGGCGGTCGGGGCCAACGTCCTGACTTTC,CASGLQGAVGANVLTF
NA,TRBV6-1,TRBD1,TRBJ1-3,TGTGCCAGCACCGAGGACAGGAGCTCTGGAAACACCATATATTTT,CASTEDRSSGNTIYF
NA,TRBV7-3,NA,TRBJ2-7,TGTGCCAGCAGCCAGGGCCCAAGGTTCGAGCAGTACTTC,CASSQGPRFEQYF
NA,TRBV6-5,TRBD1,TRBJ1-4,TGTGCCAGCAACGCTGGACAGGGGCTTAATGAAAAACTGTTTTTT,CASNAGQGLNEKLFF
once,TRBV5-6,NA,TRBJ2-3,TGTGCCAGCAAATTGACCATACGCACAGATACGCAGTATTTT,CASKLTIRTDTQYF
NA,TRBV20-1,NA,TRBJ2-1,TGCAGTGCGGCTATCGCCGATGAGCAGTTCTTC,CSAAIADEQFF
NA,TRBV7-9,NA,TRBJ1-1,TGTGCCAGCAGCAATCTGGTCACCGGGGGCGGCGCTTTCTTT,CASSNLVTGGGAFF
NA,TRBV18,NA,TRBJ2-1,TGTGCCAGCTCACCGGACGCTCCCTACAATGAGCAGTTCTTC,CASSPDAPYNEQFF
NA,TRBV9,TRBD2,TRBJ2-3,TGTGCCAGCGGGACCCGTCCTAGCGGGAGGCCTAGCACAGATACGCAGTATTTT,CASGTRPSGRPSTDTQYF
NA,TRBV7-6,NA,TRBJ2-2,TGTGCCAGCAGCTTATTCATATTGGGAGCCGGGGAGCTGTTTTTT,CASSLFILGAGELFF
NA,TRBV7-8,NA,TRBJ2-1,TGTGCCAGCAGCCCACCGGGGCTCAATGAGCAGTTCTTC,CASSPPGLNEQFF
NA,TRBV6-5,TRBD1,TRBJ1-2,TGTGCCAGCAGGACAGGGGTTGGAGGCTACACCTTC,CASRTGVGGYTF
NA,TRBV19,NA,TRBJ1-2,TGTGCCAGTAGTACCGGGGAACGATGGAATGGCTACACCTTC,CASSTGERWNGYTF
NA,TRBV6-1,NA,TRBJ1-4,TGTGCCAGCAGTAGGGGGTGGACTAATGAAAAACTGTTTTTT,CASSRGWTNEKLFF
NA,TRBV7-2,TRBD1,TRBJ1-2,TGTGCCAGCAGACAATCGGACAGGGCCCAATATGGCTACACCTTC,CASRQSDRAQYGYTF
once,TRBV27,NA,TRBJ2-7,TGTGCCAGCAGTTTATCAGACGGGTTCTACGAGCAGTACTTC,CASSLSDGFYEQYF
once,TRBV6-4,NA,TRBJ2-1,TGTGCCAGCAGTGACTCTGAATCGGGGTCAAGCAATGAGCAGTTCTTC,CASSDSESGSSNEQFF
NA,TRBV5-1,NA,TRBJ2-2,TGCGCCAGCAGTCCACCGAACACCGGGGAGCTGTTTTTT,CASSPPNTGELFF
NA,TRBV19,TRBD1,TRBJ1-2,TGTGCCAGTAACGACCCCCAGGGGGGGCAGTATGGCTACACCTTC,CASNDPQGGQYGYTF
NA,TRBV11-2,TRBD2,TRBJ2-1,TGTGCCAGCAGCTCGGGACTACACAATGAGCAGTTCTTC,CASSSGLHNEQFF
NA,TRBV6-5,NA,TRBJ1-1,TGTGCCAGCAGATCGGGGGGGGTTAGCACTGAAGCTTTCTTT,CASRSGGVSTEAFF
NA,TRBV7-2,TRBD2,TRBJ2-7,TGTGCCAGCAGCCCTCCCGGGACTAGCGGGGCTTACGAGCAGTACTTC,CASSPPGTSGAYEQYF
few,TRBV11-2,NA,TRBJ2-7,TGTGCCAGCAGCTTAATTGTGGGTCTCAGGCTCGAGCAGTACTTC,CASSLIVGLRLEQYF
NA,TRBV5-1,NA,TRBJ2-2,TGCGCCAGCAGCTATTCGGGGCAGGGCGGGGAGCTGTTTTTT,CASSYSGQGGELFF
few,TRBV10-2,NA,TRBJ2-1,TGCGCCAGCGGCGGTCGACGGAACAATGAGCAGTTCTTC,CASGGRRNNEQFF
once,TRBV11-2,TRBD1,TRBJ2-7,TGTGCCAGCAGCTTTGACAGGGGGTGGGGACGGAAGTACTTC,CASSFDRGWGRKYF
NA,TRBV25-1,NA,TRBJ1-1,TGTGCCAGCAAGGGACGACAGATCACTGAAGCTTTCTTT,CASKGRQITEAFF
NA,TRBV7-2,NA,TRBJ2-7,TGTGCCAGCAGCTTAGTTAGGAGTACTTCCTACGAGCAGTACTTC,CASSLVRSTSYEQYF
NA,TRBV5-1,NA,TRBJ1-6,TGCGCCAGCAGCTTGACAACGACAGGCGGGAATTCACCCCTCCACTTT,CASSLTTTGGNSPLHF
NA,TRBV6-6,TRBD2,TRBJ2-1,TGTGCCAGCAGTTCTCAAATAGCGGGAGTTCGCAATGAGCAGTTCTTC,CASSSQIAGVRNEQFF
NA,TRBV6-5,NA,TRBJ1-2,TGTGCCAGCAGAGAGTTGGGGGGCGAGTCGGGCTACACCTTC,CASRELGGESGYTF
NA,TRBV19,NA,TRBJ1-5,TGTGCCAGTAGTATAGATCGTGGACACCGCAATCAGCCCCAGCATTTT,CASSIDRGHRNQPQHF
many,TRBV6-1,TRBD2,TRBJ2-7,TGTGCCAGCAGTGAAGGGACTAGCTCCTACGAGCAGTACTTC,CASSEGTSSYEQYF
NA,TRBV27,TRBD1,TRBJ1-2,TGTGCCAGCAGTTTAGGGACAGGGGGCGTAATGTTCGGGGGCTACACCTTC,CASSLGTGGVMFGGYTF
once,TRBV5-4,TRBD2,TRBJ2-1,TGTGCCAGCAGCTTTGGGTGGCCCGGCGGGGGAGGTGAGCAGTTCTTC,CASSFGWPGGGGEQFF
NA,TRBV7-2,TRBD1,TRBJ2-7,TGTGCCAGCAGCCCCCGAGGAGCAGGGGGCTACGAGCAGTACTTC,CASSPRGAGGYEQYF
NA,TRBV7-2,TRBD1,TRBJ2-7,TGTGCCAGCAGAGGACAGGGGGGATCCTACGAGCAGTACTTC,CASRGQGGSYEQYF
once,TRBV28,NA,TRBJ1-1,TGTGCCAGCAGTTTACTCCGGAACACTGAAGCTTTCTTT,CASSLLRNTEAFF
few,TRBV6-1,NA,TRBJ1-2,TGTGCCAGCAGTGAGGGGATGGGGCAGGGCGCTAACTATGGCTACACCTTC,CASSEGMGQGANYGYTF
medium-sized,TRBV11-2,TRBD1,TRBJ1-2,TGTGCCAGCAGCTTAGGACAGGGGGCGAACTATGGCTACACCTTC,CASSLGQGANYGYTF
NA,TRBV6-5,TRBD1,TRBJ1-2,TGTGCCAGCAGTTACTCGAGTAGGGGGCTTACGTATGGCTACACCTTC,CASSYSSRGLTYGYTF
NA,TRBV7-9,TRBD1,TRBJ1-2,TGTGCCAGCAGCTTCCGGGACAGCTATAGACGGGGCTACACCTTC,CASSFRDSYRRGYTF
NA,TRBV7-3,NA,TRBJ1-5,TGTGCCAGCAGCTTAAGGGGGGAAAATCAGCCCCAGCATTTT,CASSLRGENQPQHF
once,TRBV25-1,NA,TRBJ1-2,TGTGCCAGCAGTGCACCGGGGAGCGGGGCTAACTATGGCTACACCTTC,CASSAPGSGANYGYTF
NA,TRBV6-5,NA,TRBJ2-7,TGTGCCAGCAGGACCCGACAGGGAGGCAACGAGCAGTACTTC,CASRTRQGGNEQYF